Listed here are 15 T cell receptor beta chains from one sample, sequenced in a study of blood T cell repertoires in COVID-19 (TCRdb year 2020). The library was generated by the immunoSEQ multiplex PCR assay. TCRdb provides this immuneACCESS table in a form limited to in-frame rearrangements. Some clones are lacking; in checked studies, under half of them reflect an unresolved V gene, and why the rest are absent is not known. For this sample the table gives about 140,000 clones, of which 70% to 85% were detected only once. The leading ten clones occupy approximately 6.1% of the sample. Sequenced sample: peripheral blood. Every receptor here comes from a human donor in a cohort sampled during active COVID-19.

The chain carries TRBV7-2 and TRBJ2-4, with 8 bases matching TRBD2. CDR1 SGHTA and CDR2 FQGNSA come from the germline V gene. The V gene end was trimmed by 4 bases and the J gene end by 6 bases; junction bases not matched to a gene: 11. The CDR3 has 16 amino acids. CDR3 loop: CASSSHGGGRGNIQYF. The CDR3 DNA reads as TGTGCCAGCAGCTCCCACGGGGGGGGCCGGGGAAACATTCAGTACTTC.

The CDR3 protein is CAWSPRVAPDTQYF. CDR3 nucleotide sequence: TGTGCCTGGAGTCCCCGGGTGGCTCCAGATACGCAGTATTTT. The rearrangement links TRBV30 to TRBJ2-3; D call uncertain. The CDR3 is 14 residues long. V was trimmed by 2 bases and J by 4 bases, leaving 13 bases between them. The germline gives CDR1 GTSNPN, CDR2 SVGIG (reference sequence).

In this sample, this clone turned up a few times. J is TRBJ2-1 and V is TRBV9; D is perhaps TRBD1 (7 bases). The germline V and J ends were trimmed by 1 base and 9 bases, with 11 bases remaining between them. The CDR3 runs 13 residues. The germline gives CDR1 SGDLS, CDR2 YYNGEE. The CDR3 bases are TGTGCCAGCAGCGTACGGCAGGGGGGTGAGCAGTTCTTC. Translation gives CASSVRQGGEQFF.

The V and J genes are TRBV11-3 and TRBJ2-7; no firm D call. The CDR3 runs to 13 residues. Trimming pared 0 bases from V and 3 bases from J, leaving 6 bases between. The germline V gene has CDR1 SGHNT and CDR2 YENEEA. CDR3 DNA: TGTGCCAGCAGCTTAGAGGTCGGCTACGAGCAGTACTTC. Translating gives CASSLEVGYEQYF.

The rearrangement links TRBV15 to TRBJ2-7, with TRBD2 as a possible D gene (5 bases). The CDR3 spans 14 residues. Between the trimmed V and J ends, which lost 3 bases and 3 bases, there was a span of 12 bases. Germline loops: CDR1 LNHNV, CDR2 YYDKDF (reference sequence). CDR3 sequence reads: CATSSGLRGYEQYF. CDR3 bases: TGTGCCACCAGCAGCGGTCTCCGGGGCTACGAGCAGTACTTC.

The chain couples TRBV11-3 to TRBJ2-1, with 12 nucleotides matching TRBD2. CDR3 size: 15 residues. CDR1 and CDR2 from the germline V gene are SGHNT and YENEEA. The V gene end was trimmed by 4 bases and the J gene end by 10 bases; junction bases not matched to a gene: 8. The CDR3 region is CASSSLAGGLGEQFF. In DNA, the CDR3 is TGTGCCAGCAGCTCCCTAGCGGGGGGGCTAGGGGAGCAGTTCTTC.

V usage is TRBV5-6 and J usage is TRBJ1-1; D not resolved. Germline V gene data show CDR1 as SGHDT and CDR2 as YYEEEE. CDR3 size: 14 residues. V was shortened by 3 bases and J by 7 bases, with 16 bases between the two germline ends. As DNA, the CDR3 is TGTGCCAGCAGCTCCCGACTCGAGTACGTTGAAGCTTTCTTT. Translating it yields CASSSRLEYVEAFF. The full variable domain, with the rest looked up from reference TRBV5-6 and TRBJ1-1, is DAGVTQSPTHLIKTRGQQVTLRCSPKSGHDTVSWYQQALGQGPQFIFQYYEEEERQRGNFPDRFSGHQFPNYSSELNVNALLLGDSALYLCASSSRLEYVEAFFGQGTRLTVV.

The chain combines TRBV6-5 with TRBJ2-3; D is uncertain. Germline values: CDR1 MNHEY, CDR2 SVGAGI. CDR3 size: 12 residues. The V end lost 7 bases, the J end lost 7 bases, and 12 bases lay between the germline ends. This chain's CDR3 is CASKATSNTQYF. The CDR3 region has the DNA TGTGCCAGCAAAGCCACCTCCAATACGCAGTATTTT.

The chain is built from TRBV14 and TRBJ2-7, with TRBD1 matching 8 bases. V shed 3 bases, J shed 7 bases, and the junction held 11 bases outside the gene matches. Looked up from germline, CDR1 is SGHDN and CDR2 is FVKESK. The CDR3 runs 15 residues. CDR3 sequence (DNA): TGTGCCAGCAGCCATAGACAGGGGTTAGTCGGTGAGCAGTACTTC. Its translation: CASSHRQGLVGEQYF.

This clone was observed a few times. The chain links TRBV7-8 to TRBJ2-2; TRBD1 aligns across 8 bases. V gave up 4 bases and J gave up 5 bases; unmatched junction bases: 9. This CDR3 is built from 16 residues. Germline V gene sequence: CDR1 SGHVS, CDR2 FQNEAQ. The DNA of the CDR3 is TGTGCCAGCAGCTCCATGGACAGGGTCCGGACCGGGGAGCTGTTTTTT. It encodes CASSSMDRVRTGELFF. Drawing the rest from reference TRBV7-8 and TRBJ2-2, the complete variable domain is GAGVSQSPRYKVAKRGQDVALRCDPISGHVSLFWYQQALGQGPEFLTYFQNEAQLDKSGLPSDRFFAERPEGSVSTLKIQRTQQEDSAVYLCASSSMDRVRTGELFFGEGSRLTVL.

This rearrangement joins TRBV5-1 to TRBJ2-1, with D possibly matching TRBD1 (6 bases). The CDR3 length is 18 residues. V was pared by 0 bases and J by 0 bases, with 16 bases between. Germline assignment: CDR1 SGHRS and CDR2 YFSETQ. For the CDR3, the DNA is TGCGCCAGCAGCTTGGGGCGGGTGGGGGCCAGCTCCTACAATGAGCAGTTCTTC. It yields the protein CASSLGRVGASSYNEQFF.

The CDR3 is CASSASGGVTDTQYF. The CDR3 DNA sequence: TGTGCCAGCAGCGCTAGCGGGGGGGTCACAGATACGCAGTATTTT. This chain connects TRBV6-4 to TRBJ2-3; 12 positions agree with TRBD2. Germline-derived CDR1 and CDR2 are MRHNA and SNTAGT. The V segment lost 6 bases and the J segment 2 bases; nucleotides outside the gene matches: 3. The CDR3 covers 15 residues.

The chain employs TRBV6-1 and TRBJ2-3, with 12 bases aligning to TRBD2. This CDR3 region has 16 residues. Germline-derived CDR1 and CDR2 are MNHNS and SASEGT. V trimming: 6 bases; J trimming: 2 bases; junction bases outside the gene matches: 6. The DNA for the CDR3 is TGTGCCAGCAGCGAACTAGCGGGGGGCCACACAGATACGCAGTATTTT. It specifies CASSELAGGHTDTQYF.

J is TRBJ2-2 and V is TRBV9, with D possibly being TRBD1 (6 bases). Germline loops: CDR1 SGDLS, CDR2 YYNGEE. The V end was cut by 3 bases, the J end by 3 bases, with 9 bases between. This CDR3 spans 14 amino acids. The DNA for the CDR3 is TGTGCCAGCAGCGCTGGACAGCACACCGGGGAGCTGTTTTTT. It translates to CASSAGQHTGELFF.

V and J are TRBV15 and TRBJ1-2; 7 bases align to TRBD1. The CDR3 totals 14 residues. Losses at the gene ends were 7 bases for V and 4 bases for J; bases not matched to a gene: 9. Germline assignment: CDR1 LNHNV and CDR2 YYDKDF (reference sequence). Here the CDR3 reads CATTSGTASYGYTF. CDR3 in DNA: TGTGCCACCACCTCCGGGACAGCCAGCTATGGCTACACCTTC.